This is a list of T cell receptor beta chains from one sample in a study of high-grade serous ovarian cancer treatment subgroups. The method was immunoSEQ multiplex PCR; TCRdb's version includes in-frame clones alone and lacks a portion of them. Of 4,500 or so clones detected, around four fifths appear once; the ten largest clones hold over 4.5%. Sequenced input: tumor tissue. The source of these receptors is a human donor with high-grade serous ovarian cancer. The CDR3 runs from the conserved cysteine through the conserved F or W. The order of the fields is clone size, D gene, J gene, V gene, CDR3 DNA, CDR3 protein. The D gene is left open where the match is weak. Not every row has a clone size; where given, it reads once, few, many or a size class.

>few|NA|TRBJ2-7|TRBV7-8
TGTGCCAGCAGCTCGACCCGAACGTACGAGCAGTACTTC
CASSSTRTYEQYF
>NA|TRBD1|TRBJ2-6|TRBV7-3
TGTGCCAGCAGCTTAGGTGCAGGGGGCGCTGGGGCCAACGTCCTGACTTTC
CASSLGAGGAGANVLTF
>NA|TRBD2|TRBJ2-1|TRBV4-3
TGCGCCAGCAGCCACCCTAGCGGGGGGGCCTCCTACAATGAGCAGTTCTTC
CASSHPSGGASYNEQFF
>NA|NA|TRBJ1-1|TRBV4-1
TGCGCCAGCAGCCAAGATAGAATACAGGGTCGTAGAGCTTTCTTT
CASSQDRIQGRRAFF
>NA|NA|TRBJ2-3|TRBV27
TGTGCCAGCAGTTTATTCAGGCAGAGCACAGATACGCAGTATTTT
CASSLFRQSTDTQYF
>NA|NA|TRBJ2-1|TRBV4-1
TGCGCCAGCAGCCAAGATGGGCGGGGGCCTGATGAGCAGTTCTTC
CASSQDGRGPDEQFF
>NA|NA|TRBJ2-5|TRBV6-1
TGTGCCAGCAGTGATATCCGGGGCGAGACCCAGTACTTC
CASSDIRGETQYF
>NA|NA|TRBJ2-1|TRBV7-2
TGTGCCAGCAGACGGACATTTAGCTCCTACAATGAGCAGTTCTTC
CASRRTFSSYNEQFF
>NA|TRBD1|TRBJ2-7|TRBV28
TGTGCCAGCAGTGAGACAGGGGGGCCGAGCTACGAGCAGTACTTC
CASSETGGPSYEQYF
>NA|NA|TRBJ2-1|TRBV19
TGTGCCAGTAGTCGGGCGGGGTATGAGCAGTTCTTC
CASSRAGYEQFF
>NA|TRBD1|TRBJ2-6|TRBV11-2
TGTGCCAGCAGCCCCGGACAGGGAGCGTACTCTGGGGCCAACGTCCTGACTTTC
CASSPGQGAYSGANVLTF
>few|NA|TRBJ2-7|TRBV5-1
TGCGCCAGCAGCTTGGAACGCCCCTACGAGCAGTACTTC
CASSLERPYEQYF
>NA|NA|TRBJ2-6|TRBV19
TGTGCCAGTAGTATATCCTCTGGGGCCAACGTCCTGACTTTC
CASSISSGANVLTF
>few|NA|TRBJ1-1|TRBV6-6
TGTGCCAGCAGTTACGCTAGTGAAGCTTTCTTT
CASSYASEAFF
>once|NA|TRBJ2-3|TRBV7-9
TGTGCCAGCAGCTTAGAAGAAGGGGCCCCCACAGATACGCAGTATTTT
CASSLEEGAPTDTQYF
>once|NA|TRBJ1-3|TRBV19
TGTGCCAGTCGAGAGGACGGGTTCTCTGGAAACACCATATATTTT
CASREDGFSGNTIYF
>NA|NA|TRBJ2-7|TRBV11-2
TGTGCCAGCAGCTTAGATCTGAGGGGCTACGAGCAGTACTTC
CASSLDLRGYEQYF
>NA|NA|TRBJ1-1|TRBV7-5
TGTGCCAGCAGCTCCGGGTGGGACACTGAAGCTTTCTTT
CASSSGWDTEAFF
>NA|NA|TRBJ2-6|TRBV30
TGTGCCTGGAGCGGAACCCGGGCCTCTGGGGCCAACGTCCTGACTTTC
CAWSGTRASGANVLTF
>NA|NA|TRBJ1-4|TRBV6-1
TGTGCCAGCAGTGAAGGCACAGTAGGGGAAAAACTGTTTTTT
CASSEGTVGEKLFF
>NA|NA|TRBJ2-2|TRBV5-4
TGTGCCAGCAGCTTGGTGACATCTTCCGGGGAGCTGTTTTTT
CASSLVTSSGELFF
>NA|NA|TRBJ1-3|TRBV18
TGTGCCAGCTCACCCGTGCCGGGGGCCGGCTCTGGAAACACCATATATTTT
CASSPVPGAGSGNTIYF
>NA|NA|TRBJ1-2|TRBV27
TGTGCCAGCAGTTTTGGGGAGAGCTATGGCTACACCTTC
CASSFGESYGYTF
>NA|NA|TRBJ2-5|TRBV10-3
TGTGCCACCGGCGGCAACCAAGAGACCCAGTACTTC
CATGGNQETQYF